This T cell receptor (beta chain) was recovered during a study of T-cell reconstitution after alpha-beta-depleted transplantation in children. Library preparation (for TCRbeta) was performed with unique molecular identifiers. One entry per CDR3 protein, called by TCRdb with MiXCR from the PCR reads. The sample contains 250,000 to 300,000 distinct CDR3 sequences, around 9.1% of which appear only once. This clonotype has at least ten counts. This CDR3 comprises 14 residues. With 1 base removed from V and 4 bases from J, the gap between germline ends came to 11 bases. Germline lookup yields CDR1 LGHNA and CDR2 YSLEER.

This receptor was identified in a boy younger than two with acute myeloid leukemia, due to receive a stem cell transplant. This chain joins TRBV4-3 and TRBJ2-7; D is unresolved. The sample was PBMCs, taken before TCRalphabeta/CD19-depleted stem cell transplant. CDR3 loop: CASSQGVRDYEQYF. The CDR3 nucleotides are TGCGCCAGCAGCCAAGGGGTTCGAGATTACGAGCAGTACTTC.